A single T cell receptor (beta chain) is shown here with its context. Its target is not known. The protocol was immunoSEQ multiplex PCR, while the TCRdb copy is restricted to in-frame clones and leaves out a portion. The repertoire holds roughly 90,000 clones, with approximately 95% as singletons. The record originates from a study of cytomegalovirus exposure and HLA in healthy donors. Study context: The use of the same platform for the roughly 120 validation repertoires and the approximately 690 first-cohort repertoires was reported by a later analysis.

The study's findings and limits: Reportedly, diagnosis of cytomegalovirus status by the classifier showed high specificity and sensitivity. Through in vitro validation, a few CMV-associated chains were shown to be specific for CMV antigens.

The donors were part of the roughly 130-subject validation cohort, which stood apart from the 666-subject first cohort. The TCR was taken from a woman aged 25 to 39 in good health and CMV-seropositive. The sample taken for sequencing was PBMCs.

CDR3 in DNA: TGTGCCAGCAGCTTGGGGGGACAGTTCTACGAGCAGTACTTC. Translating it yields CASSLGGQFYEQYF. The chain has TRBV5-6 and TRBJ2-7; TRBD1 matches at 7 bases. Trimming at V came to 0 bases and at J to 3 bases, leaving 3 bases not matched to a gene. The CDR3 extends over 14 amino acids. The germline gives CDR1 SGHDT, CDR2 YYEEEE.